This T cell receptor beta chain originates from a study of shared clonotypes between healthy human individuals. Study-level points and caveats: Clonotype sharing across donors was expected to vary with sequencing depth.

The CDR3 extends over 17 amino acids. Germline V gene data show CDR1 as SGHDN and CDR2 as FVKESK. Trimming removed 3 bases at V and 1 base at J, with 16 bases between. As regards this clone: As yet, its antigen is unknown.

TCRdb keeps only in-frame clones here, not all; method: immunoSEQ multiplex PCR. The table records approximately 2.1 million clones, 85% to 95% of them present only once. This TCR was recovered from a man between 18 and 29 years old in good health. Some clones in this sample may be carry-over from other donors' samples. Sequenced: naive CD4+ T cells from PBMCs. Subset meaning: CD45RA+ positively selected. The chain recombines TRBV14 with TRBJ2-1, with a possible D match to TRBD2 (6 bases). CDR3 sequence reads: CASSHSMGGVSYNEQFF. CDR3 DNA: TGTGCCAGCAGCCATTCTATGGGCGGGGTGTCCTACAATGAGCAGTTCTTC.